This TCR beta chain was identified in a study of cytomegalovirus exposure and HLA in healthy donors. Study-wide results and limits: A prior analysis recorded that most TCR beta V segments were productive about 87% or about 30% of the time.

Remarks on this clone: Its antigen is currently unknown.

PCR employed 60 Vbeta and 13 Jbeta primers. Assay used: immunoSEQ multiplex PCR; TCRdb lists only in-frame clones, some missing. The sample includes some 160,000 clones, roughly 80% seen only once; the top ten take 1% to 1.5%. What was sequenced was PBMCs. The TCR sequence derives from a man between 50 and 59 years old in good health and CMV-seropositive.

DNA for the CDR3: TGTGCCAGTAGTATAGCTAGCCCTGATACGCAGTATTTT. It translates to CASSIASPDTQYF. The J gene is TRBJ2-3, the V gene TRBV19; tentatively, D is TRBD2 (5 bases). The length of the CDR3 is 13 residues. The germline V and J ends were trimmed by 1 base and 6 bases, with 8 bases remaining between them. Per the germline V gene, CDR1 is LNHDA and CDR2 is SQIVND (reference sequence).